This entry concerns a single TCR beta chain. The data belong to a study of blood T cell repertoires in COVID-19. Study information: Material from acute and convalescent COVID-19 was sourced from the United States, Italy and Spain. From T cells, B-cell-depleted T cells, or PBMCs came the material, which was cDNA or gDNA.

How the authors handled the data: Reference gene primer amplification gave nucleated cell count estimates. Assay used: immunoSEQ multiplex PCR; TCRdb lists only in-frame clones, some missing. V, J and clone size reflect that table, while D and trimming were determined from the DNA. Of about 76,000 clones listed, around 85% were seen once; the top ten hold roughly 8.5%. V lost 1 base and J lost 4; bases outside the gene matches: 12. Germline CDR1 and CDR2: LGHDT and YNNKEL (reference sequence). The CDR3 is 17 amino acids. Sequences were obtained from peripheral blood. The source of this sequence is a man aged 25 to 45 with acute or convalescent COVID-19. The chain recombines TRBV3-1 (or the pseudogene TRBV3-2) with TRBJ2-5; 7 positions match TRBD1. The CDR3 reads CASSQGQGRGPGETQYF. DNA for the CDR3: TGTGCCAGCAGCCAAGGACAGGGTCGAGGGCCGGGAGAGACCCAGTACTTC.